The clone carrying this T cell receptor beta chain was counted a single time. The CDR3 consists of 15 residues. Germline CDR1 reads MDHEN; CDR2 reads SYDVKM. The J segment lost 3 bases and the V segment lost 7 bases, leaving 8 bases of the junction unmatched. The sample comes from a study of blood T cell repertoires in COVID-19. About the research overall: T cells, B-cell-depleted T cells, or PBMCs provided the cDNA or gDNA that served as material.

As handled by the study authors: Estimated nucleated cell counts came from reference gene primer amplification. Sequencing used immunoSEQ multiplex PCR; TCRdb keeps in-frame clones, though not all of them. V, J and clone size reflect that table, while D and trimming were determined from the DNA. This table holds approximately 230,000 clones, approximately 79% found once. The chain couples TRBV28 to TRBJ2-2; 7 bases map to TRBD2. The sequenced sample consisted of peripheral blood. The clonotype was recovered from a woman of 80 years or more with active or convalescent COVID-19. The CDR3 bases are TGTGCCAGCACCTTGGGGGGGACCTACACCGGGGAGCTGTTTTTT. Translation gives CASTLGGTYTGELFF.